The 27 T cell receptor beta chains below come from one sample, sequenced in a study of blood T cell repertoires in COVID-19. Sequenced by immunoSEQ multiplex PCR; TCRdb stores in-frame clones only, minus some. The sample records under 250,000 clones, approximately 83% being singletons. The sample taken for sequencing was PBMCs or T cells enriched from blood (not recorded which). The receptors come from a woman aged 50 to 65 who had been exposed to COVID-19.

The V gene is TRBV5-1, the J gene TRBJ2-7; 7 nucleotides match TRBD1. CDR3 length: 14 residues. Per the germline V gene, CDR1 is SGHRS and CDR2 is YFSETQ. Trimming removed 0 bases from V and 6 bases from J; junction bases left unmatched: 6. The CDR3 spells CASSLEGQRAEQYF. CDR3 sequence (DNA): TGCGCCAGCAGCTTGGAGGGACAGAGGGCCGAGCAGTACTTC.

This clone came up once. CDR3 DNA: TGCAGTGCTAGTGGGAGACAGAGATCTAACTATGGCTACACCTTC. This encodes CSASGRQRSNYGYTF. The chain uses TRBV20-1 and TRBJ1-2; possibly TRBD1 for D (5 bases). Germline CDR1 and CDR2: DFQATT and SNEGSKA (reference sequence). The CDR3 spans 15 residues. Trimming left V 3 bases short and J 0 bases short, with 14 bases between.

This chain connects TRBV30 to TRBJ1-2; D remains ambiguous. The germline gives CDR1 GTSNPN, CDR2 SVGIG (reference sequence). The CDR3 extends over 11 amino acids. The V and J ends lost 1 base and 7 bases respectively, with 7 bases between them. CDR3 loop: CAWSAFRGYTF. The CDR3 nucleotides read TGTGCCTGGAGTGCGTTCCGTGGCTACACCTTC.

The CDR3, as DNA: TGTGCCAGCAGCTGGGGGACAGGGGGTCGAGAGGGCTACACCTTC. Translated: CASSWGTGGREGYTF. V is TRBV11-2 and J is TRBJ1-2; TRBD1 matches 11 bases. The V segment lost 4 bases and the J segment 8 bases; nucleotides outside the gene matches: 9. The CDR3 sequence is 15 residues long. Looked up from germline, CDR1 is SGHAT and CDR2 is FQNNGV.

The genes are TRBV2 and TRBJ1-5; TRBD1 matches 9 bases. V was pared by 6 bases and J by 6 bases, with 12 bases of the junction left unmatched. The V gene's germline CDR1 is SNHLY and CDR2 FYNNEI. The CDR3 spans 16 residues. CDR3 sequence: CASRGDRAAIGQPQHF. In nucleotides, the CDR3 is TGTGCCAGCAGGGGGGACAGGGCGGCTATTGGTCAGCCCCAGCATTTT.

The chain joins TRBV5-1 to TRBJ1-1; weak D call: TRBD1 (5 bases). This CDR3 contains 13 residues. Germline loops: CDR1 SGHRS, CDR2 YFSETQ. V lost 0 bases, J lost 8 bases, and 11 bases lay in between. This CDR3 is CASSLEVGQEAFF. The DNA of the CDR3 is TGCGCCAGCAGCTTGGAGGTGGGGCAGGAAGCTTTCTTT.

This clone showed up just once. The chain recombines TRBV3-1 (or the pseudogene TRBV3-2) with TRBJ2-2; D might be TRBD1 (5 bases). The CDR3 contains 14 residues. Germline CDR1 LGHDT, CDR2 YNNKEL (reference sequence). Trimming removed 4 bases at V and 8 bases at J, with 14 bases between. The CDR3 loop is CASSPARGSGELFF. The CDR3 nucleotides are TGTGCCAGCAGCCCGGCTAGGGGTTCTGGGGAGCTGTTTTTT.

The chain has TRBV14 and TRBJ2-7; 8 nucleotides align to TRBD1. Germline CDR1 is SGHDN and CDR2 is FVKESK. This CDR3 is 18 amino acids long. J gave up 0 bases and V 2 bases, and 12 bases lay outside the gene matches. CDR3 nucleotides: TGTGCCAGCAGCCAACAGCGGATCCGGGACAGGCCCTCCTACGAGCAGTACTTC. It is translated as CASSQQRIRDRPSYEQYF.

The chain has TRBV6-1 and TRBJ2-1, with TRBD2 identical over 9 bases. V lost 6 bases and J lost 10; bases outside the gene matches: 16. The germline gives CDR1 MNHNS, CDR2 SASEGT. This CDR3 spans 16 amino acids. The CDR3: CASSETLAGARREQFF. The CDR3 DNA follows: TGTGCCAGCAGCGAAACTTTAGCGGGGGCGCGAAGAGAGCAGTTCTTC.

This clone was detected a few times. The chain employs TRBV7-2 and TRBJ1-2; 8 nucleotides line up with TRBD1. Germline CDR1 SGHTA, CDR2 FQGNSA. There are 15 residues in the CDR3. J gave up 8 bases and V 1 base, and 9 bases lay outside the gene matches. CDR3 protein: CASSLDLSRGRGYTF. In nucleotides, the CDR3 is TGTGCCAGCAGCTTAGATCTCTCCAGGGGGCGAGGCTACACCTTC.

DNA of the CDR3: TGCGCCAGCAGCTTGGCCGAGAGCTATGGCTACACCTTC. It specifies CASSLAESYGYTF. The gene calls are TRBV5-1 and TRBJ1-2; D remains ambiguous. Looked up from germline, CDR1 is SGHRS and CDR2 is YFSETQ. V gave up 0 bases and J gave up 4 bases, with 7 bases separating them. The CDR3 is 13 amino acids. Supplemented by reference TRBV5-1 and TRBJ1-2, the full variable domain reads KAGVTQTPRYLIKTRGQQVTLSCSPISGHRSVSWYQQTPGQGLQFLFEYFSETQRNKGNFPGRFSGRQFSNSRSEMNVSTLELGDSALYLCASSLAESYGYTFGSGTRLTVV.

V usage is TRBV6-2 or TRBV6-3 and J usage is TRBJ2-7; TRBD1 aligns across 10 bases. The CDR3 extends over 16 amino acids. The germline gives CDR1 MNHEY, CDR2 SVGEGT. Germline trimming cut 0 bases from V and 4 bases from J; bases unmatched to any gene: 6. CDR3 sequence reads: CASSYSVDRGPYEQYF. The CDR3 nucleotides are TGTGCCAGCAGTTACTCGGTAGACAGGGGGCCGTACGAGCAGTACTTC.

The rearrangement uses TRBV19 and TRBJ1-1; 8 bases are shared with TRBD1. V shed 7 bases and J 4 bases; nucleotides not matched to a gene: 8. This CDR3 contains 14 residues. In germline, CDR1 is LNHDA, CDR2 SQIVND (reference sequence). Here the CDR3 reads CASTPGQGSTEAFF. The CDR3 DNA reads TGTGCCAGTACCCCAGGACAGGGCAGCACTGAAGCTTTCTTT.

This sequence joins TRBV6-5 and TRBJ2-7, with TRBD1 as a possible D gene (5 bases). CDR3 length: 13 residues. The V and J ends lost 6 bases and 5 bases respectively, with 14 bases between them. CDR1 and CDR2 (germline): MNHEY, SVGAGI. The CDR3 nucleotides are TGTGCCAGCAGCCCCGGCAGGGTCAACGAGCAGTACTTC. This translates into CASSPGRVNEQYF.

The genes are TRBV28 and TRBJ1-1; no firm D call. The length of the CDR3 is 14 residues. CDR1 is MDHEN and CDR2 is SYDVKM in the germline V gene. Trimming removed 4 bases from V and 1 base from J, with 10 bases in between. CDR3 DNA: TGTGCCAGCAGTTCCCCCTCCCCGAACACTGAAGCTTTCTTT. Translation gives CASSSPSPNTEAFF.

The chain is built from TRBV2 and TRBJ1-5; tentative D call: TRBD1 (6 bases). The CDR3 is 15 residues long. Germline V gene lookup returns CDR1 SNHLY and CDR2 FYNNEI. Trimming cost V 7 bases and J 0 bases, with 13 bases left between them. The CDR3: CASKTGDYSNQPQHF. In DNA, the CDR3 is TGTGCCAGCAAGACAGGAGACTATAGCAATCAGCCCCAGCATTTT.

The chain has TRBV2 and TRBJ2-7; 9 nucleotides line up with TRBD1. CDR1 is SNHLY and CDR2 is FYNNEI in the germline V gene. Trimming took 6 bases from V and 5 from J; bases not matched to a gene: 11. There are 15 residues in the CDR3. The CDR3 region has the DNA TGTGCCAGCAGGCCCAATACAGGGGGCCGGAACGAGCAGTACTTC. Amino acid sequence: CASRPNTGGRNEQYF.

The chain is built from TRBV5-4 and TRBJ2-5; 12 bases are a match to TRBD2. Unmatched junction bases numbered 10, after V lost 4 bases and J lost 6 bases. Germline values: CDR1 SGHNT, CDR2 YYREEE (reference sequence). This CDR3 spans 16 amino acids. In nucleotides, the CDR3 is TGTGCCAGCAGCGTTAAAGCGCTAGCGGGGGGGCAGACCCAGTACTTC. Translating it yields CASSVKALAGGQTQYF.

The chain combines TRBV27 with TRBJ2-7; 7 nucleotides agree with TRBD2. From germline, CDR1 is MNHEY and CDR2 SMNVEV (reference sequence). This CDR3 spans 14 amino acids. The J segment lost 3 bases and the V segment lost 5 bases, leaving 7 bases of the junction unmatched. CDR3 sequence (DNA): TGTGCCAGCAGTCCTGCTCCGGGGGGCTACGAGCAGTACTTC. It encodes CASSPAPGGYEQYF.

The chain uses TRBV28 and TRBJ1-4; 11 bases agree with TRBD1. Trimming removed 6 bases from V and 8 bases from J; junction bases left unmatched: 2. From germline, CDR1 is MDHEN and CDR2 SYDVKM. The CDR3 runs 13 residues. As DNA, the CDR3 is TGTGCCAGCAGGGGACAGGGGGGAGAAAAACTGTTTTTT. Its translation is CASRGQGGEKLFF.

Only one count was recorded for this clone. V usage is TRBV5-4 and J usage is TRBJ2-7, with 10 positions matching TRBD2. The CDR3 has 17 amino acids. In germline, CDR1 is SGHNT, CDR2 YYREEE (reference sequence). V lost 4 bases to trimming and J lost 5 bases; unmatched junction nucleotides: 15. The CDR3 sequence is CASSKASGGYRFDEQYF. The CDR3 region has the DNA TGTGCCAGCAGCAAAGCTAGCGGGGGTTACCGTTTCGACGAGCAGTACTTC.

The chain is built from TRBV14 and TRBJ1-2; 8 bases match TRBD1. The CDR3 is made up of 15 amino acids. CDR1 is SGHDN, CDR2 FVKESK, per germline. J gave up 3 bases and V 4 bases, and 7 bases lay outside the gene matches. The CDR3 nucleotides are TGTGCCAGCAGCCGTTTCGTACAGGGGGACTATGGCTACACCTTC. Its translation: CASSRFVQGDYGYTF.

This clone occurred once. The chain links TRBV5-8 to TRBJ1-4; possibly TRBD1 for D (5 bases). Between the trimmed V and J ends, which lost 4 bases and 17 bases, there was a span of 18 bases. In germline, CDR1 is SGHTS, CDR2 YDEGEE. The CDR3 is 12 residues long. CDR3 protein: CASSLRRGPNFF. CDR3 in DNA: TGTGCCAGCAGCCTGAGGAGGGGCCCCAATTTTTTT.

CDR3 bases: TGTGCCAGCAGTACCCAGATATCCCTGAACTCCTACGAGCAGTACTTC. This codes for CASSTQISLNSYEQYF. The chain has TRBV28 and TRBJ2-7; no reliable D call. CDR1 is MDHEN and CDR2 is SYDVKM in the germline V gene. The CDR3 runs 16 residues. V shed 5 bases and J shed 0 bases, with 17 bases lying between them.

V is TRBV20-1 and J is TRBJ1-1; D is unresolved. Germline V CDR1 and CDR2: DFQATT, SNEGSKA (reference sequence). CDR3 length equals 11 residues. The CDR3 loop reads CSVSRGTEAFF. CDR3 nucleotides: TGCAGCGTTTCGAGAGGCACTGAAGCTTTCTTT.

The V call is TRBV9, the J call TRBJ2-3; TRBD2 aligns across 10 bases. With V trimmed by 0 bases and J by 5 bases, 6 bases remained unmatched. The CDR3 spans 16 residues. Germline lookup yields CDR1 SGDLS and CDR2 YYNGEE. The DNA of the CDR3 is TGTGCCAGCAGCGTAGGAGCGGGGGGGCCTCAAGATACGCAGTATTTT. This encodes CASSVGAGGPQDTQYF.

The genes are TRBV5-1 and TRBJ2-1; TRBD1 might be the D (6 bases). Germline CDR1 reads SGHRS; CDR2 reads YFSETQ. With 3 bases removed from V and 7 bases from J, the gap between germline ends came to 11 bases. The CDR3 is made up of 13 amino acids. DNA for the CDR3: TGCGCCAGCAGCTATGGACAGCAGAATGAGCAGTTCTTC. Protein product: CASSYGQQNEQFF.